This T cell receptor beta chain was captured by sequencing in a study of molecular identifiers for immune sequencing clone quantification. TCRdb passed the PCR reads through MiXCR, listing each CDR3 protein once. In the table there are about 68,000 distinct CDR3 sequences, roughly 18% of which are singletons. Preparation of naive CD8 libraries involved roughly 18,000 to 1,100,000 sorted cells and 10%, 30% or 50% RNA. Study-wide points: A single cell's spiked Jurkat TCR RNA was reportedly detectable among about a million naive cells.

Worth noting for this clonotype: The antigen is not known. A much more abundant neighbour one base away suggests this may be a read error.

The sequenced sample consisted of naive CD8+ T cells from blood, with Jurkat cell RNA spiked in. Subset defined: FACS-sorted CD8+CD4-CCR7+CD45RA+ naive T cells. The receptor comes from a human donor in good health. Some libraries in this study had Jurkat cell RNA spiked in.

The CDR3 spells CASGLGAGRDEQFF. The CDR3, as DNA: TGTGCCAGCGGCTTAGGAGCAGGGCGTGATGAGCAGTTCTTC. The V and J genes are TRBV7-2 and TRBJ2-1, with D perhaps matching TRBD1 (5 bases). The germline V gene encodes CDR1 SGHTA and CDR2 FQGNSA. This CDR3 comprises 14 residues.